Listed below are T cell receptor beta chains from one sample, sequenced in a study of CD8 T cells in Susac syndrome. TCRdb independently ran MiXCR on the immunoSEQ multiplex PCR reads; one entry per CDR3 protein. This sample carries some 300,000 distinct CDR3 sequences, 85% of them seen once, and the ten largest clones take 0.21%. The material sequenced was CD8+ T cells from PBMCs. The receptor set was obtained from a human donor with multiple sclerosis. CDR3s include the opening cysteine and the closing phenylalanine or tryptophan. The order of the fields is V gene, J gene, clone size, D gene, CDR3 protein, CDR3 DNA. The D gene is left open where the match is weak. The listing skips clone size in some rows; elsewhere it reads once, few, many or a size class.

V gene: TRBV6-6; J gene: TRBJ2-1; clone size: -; D gene: TRBD2; CDR3 protein: CASSLLAGVTNEQFF; CDR3 DNA: TGTGCCAGCAGTCTACTAGCGGGAGTTACCAATGAGCAGTTCTTC
V gene: TRBV6-2/TRBV6-3; J gene: TRBJ2-7; clone size: few; D gene: -; CDR3 protein: CASSYAAVGDEQYF; CDR3 DNA: TGTGCCAGCAGTTACGCGGCAGTTGGAGACGAGCAGTACTTC
V gene: TRBV6-5; J gene: TRBJ2-7; clone size: -; D gene: -; CDR3 protein: CASSYFRGEGDEQYF; CDR3 DNA: TGTGCCAGCAGTTACTTTAGGGGCGAGGGCGACGAGCAGTACTTC
V gene: TRBV7-9; J gene: TRBJ2-1; clone size: -; D gene: -; CDR3 protein: CASSLSFGVPYNEQFF; CDR3 DNA: TGTGCCAGCAGCTTAAGTTTTGGTGTCCCCTACAATGAGCAGTTCTTC
V gene: TRBV27; J gene: TRBJ2-7; clone size: once; D gene: -; CDR3 protein: CASSLSMPYEQYF; CDR3 DNA: TGTGCCAGCAGCCTCTCGATGCCCTACGAGCAGTACTTC
V gene: TRBV27; J gene: TRBJ2-7; clone size: few; D gene: -; CDR3 protein: CASSLGSTYEQYF; CDR3 DNA: TGTGCCAGCAGCTTGGGCAGCACCTACGAGCAGTACTTC
V gene: TRBV14; J gene: TRBJ2-5; clone size: -; D gene: TRBD1; CDR3 protein: CASSQTGLGETQYF; CDR3 DNA: TGTGCCAGCAGCCAGACAGGGTTAGGAGAGACCCAGTACTTC
V gene: TRBV7-9; J gene: TRBJ1-2; clone size: -; D gene: -; CDR3 protein: CASSLGGAYGYTF; CDR3 DNA: TGTGCCAGCAGCTTAGGCGGGGCCTATGGCTACACCTTC
V gene: TRBV5-6; J gene: TRBJ2-7; clone size: -; D gene: TRBD2; CDR3 protein: CASSWETSGRRKEQYF; CDR3 DNA: TGTGCCAGCAGCTGGGAGACTAGCGGGAGGCGAAAAGAGCAGTACTTC
V gene: TRBV3-1; J gene: TRBJ2-3; clone size: -; D gene: TRBD1; CDR3 protein: CASSPGTEFSDTQYF; CDR3 DNA: TGTGCCAGCAGCCCTGGGACAGAATTTTCAGATACGCAGTATTTT
V gene: TRBV20-1; J gene: TRBJ2-1; clone size: -; D gene: -; CDR3 protein: CSAMWEWDNEQFF; CDR3 DNA: TGCAGTGCCATGTGGGAGTGGGACAATGAGCAGTTCTTC
V gene: TRBV20-1; J gene: TRBJ2-7; clone size: -; D gene: TRBD1; CDR3 protein: CSARSRDRIYEQYF; CDR3 DNA: TGCAGTGCTAGGTCCCGGGACAGAATTTACGAGCAGTACTTC
V gene: TRBV11-3; J gene: TRBJ2-7; clone size: -; D gene: TRBD2; CDR3 protein: CASSLKKTSGHEQYF; CDR3 DNA: TGTGCCAGCAGCTTAAAGAAAACTAGCGGCCACGAGCAGTACTTC
V gene: TRBV25-1; J gene: TRBJ2-1; clone size: -; D gene: TRBD2; CDR3 protein: CASSEPGLAKDNEQFF; CDR3 DNA: TGTGCCAGCAGTGAGCCGGGACTAGCTAAGGACAATGAGCAGTTCTTC
V gene: TRBV11-2; J gene: TRBJ2-7; clone size: -; D gene: -; CDR3 protein: CASSLRKEQYF; CDR3 DNA: TGTGCCAGCAGCTTACGGAAGGAGCAGTACTTC
V gene: TRBV11-2; J gene: TRBJ2-1; clone size: -; D gene: TRBD1; CDR3 protein: CASTRGGEGENEQFF; CDR3 DNA: TGTGCCAGCACCCGAGGGGGCGAGGGTGAGAATGAGCAGTTCTTC
V gene: TRBV12-3/TRBV12-4; J gene: TRBJ2-3; clone size: -; D gene: TRBD2; CDR3 protein: CASRPGVGLAGKTDTQYF; CDR3 DNA: TGTGCCAGCAGACCCGGGGTCGGACTAGCGGGAAAGACAGATACGCAGTATTTT
V gene: TRBV6-1; J gene: TRBJ2-7; clone size: few; D gene: -; CDR3 protein: CASSDGGGYYEQYF; CDR3 DNA: TGTGCCAGCAGTGACGGAGGGGGGTACTACGAGCAGTACTTC
V gene: TRBV6-2/TRBV6-3; J gene: TRBJ2-1; clone size: -; D gene: TRBD1; CDR3 protein: CASSYEDRANEQFF; CDR3 DNA: TGTGCCAGCAGTTACGAGGACAGGGCTAATGAGCAGTTCTTC
V gene: TRBV4-3; J gene: TRBJ2-2; clone size: once; D gene: TRBD1; CDR3 protein: CASSQDGTGDLTGELFF; CDR3 DNA: TGCGCCAGCAGCCAAGATGGGACAGGGGACCTCACCGGGGAGCTGTTTTTT
V gene: TRBV7-9; J gene: TRBJ2-7; clone size: -; D gene: TRBD1; CDR3 protein: CASSPGTGSTDEQYF; CDR3 DNA: TGTGCCAGCAGCCCGGGGACAGGGTCCACGGACGAGCAGTACTTC
V gene: TRBV5-1; J gene: TRBJ2-5; clone size: -; D gene: TRBD1; CDR3 protein: CASSSAVQGASETQYF; CDR3 DNA: TGCGCCAGCAGCTCCGCCGTGCAGGGGGCGTCGGAGACCCAGTACTTC
V gene: TRBV4-3; J gene: TRBJ2-7; clone size: few; D gene: TRBD1; CDR3 protein: CASSQERDRSYEQYF; CDR3 DNA: TGCGCCAGCAGCCAAGAACGGGACAGGTCGTACGAGCAGTACTTC
V gene: TRBV27; J gene: TRBJ2-2; clone size: -; D gene: -; CDR3 protein: CASSFGGGSLTGELFF; CDR3 DNA: TGTGCCAGCAGTTTCGGAGGAGGGAGTCTTACCGGGGAGCTGTTTTTT
V gene: TRBV27; J gene: TRBJ2-7; clone size: -; D gene: -; CDR3 protein: CASSLVSAGGPYEQYF; CDR3 DNA: TGTGCCAGCAGTTTGGTGTCGGCGGGCGGGCCCTACGAGCAGTACTTC
V gene: TRBV15; J gene: TRBJ1-1; clone size: -; D gene: -; CDR3 protein: CATSVRTDREAFF; CDR3 DNA: TGTGCCACCAGCGTTAGGACAGACCGTGAAGCTTTCTTT
V gene: TRBV13; J gene: TRBJ1-1; clone size: -; D gene: -; CDR3 protein: CASSGGTAGAFF; CDR3 DNA: TGTGCCAGCAGCGGCGGGACCGCGGGCGCTTTCTTT
V gene: TRBV6-1; J gene: TRBJ2-7; clone size: -; D gene: TRBD1; CDR3 protein: CASREGQGWSYEQYF; CDR3 DNA: TGTGCCAGCAGGGAGGGACAGGGGTGGTCCTACGAGCAGTACTTC
V gene: TRBV7-8; J gene: TRBJ2-1; clone size: -; D gene: -; CDR3 protein: CASSLWTGVPNEQFF; CDR3 DNA: TGTGCCAGCAGCTTATGGACGGGAGTCCCCAATGAGCAGTTCTTC
V gene: TRBV10-3; J gene: TRBJ2-7; clone size: -; D gene: TRBD2; CDR3 protein: CAISEGTRFPYEQYF; CDR3 DNA: TGTGCCATCAGTGAGGGGACTAGGTTCCCCTACGAGCAGTACTTC
V gene: TRBV19; J gene: TRBJ2-1; clone size: -; D gene: TRBD1; CDR3 protein: CASSPKDRLGGEQFF; CDR3 DNA: TGTGCCAGTAGTCCCAAGGACAGGTTAGGCGGCGAGCAGTTCTTC
V gene: TRBV12-3/TRBV12-4; J gene: TRBJ2-7; clone size: -; D gene: -; CDR3 protein: CASSLGGGISYEQYF; CDR3 DNA: TGTGCCAGCAGTTTAGGGGGAGGTATCTCCTACGAGCAGTACTTC
V gene: TRBV27; J gene: TRBJ1-2; clone size: -; D gene: TRBD1; CDR3 protein: CASSFLGQADGYTF; CDR3 DNA: TGTGCCAGCAGTTTTTTAGGACAGGCGGACGGCTACACCTTC
V gene: TRBV29-1; J gene: TRBJ2-7; clone size: -; D gene: TRBD1; CDR3 protein: CSIGAGGPSEQYF; CDR3 DNA: TGCAGCATCGGGGCAGGGGGCCCGAGCGAGCAGTACTTC
V gene: TRBV30; J gene: TRBJ1-2; clone size: -; D gene: -; CDR3 protein: CAWTLGGDYGYTF; CDR3 DNA: TGTGCCTGGACTTTGGGGGGAGACTATGGCTACACCTTC
V gene: TRBV19; J gene: TRBJ2-3; clone size: -; D gene: -; CDR3 protein: CASSIARVGAPDTQYF; CDR3 DNA: TGTGCCAGTAGTATCGCCAGGGTCGGTGCTCCAGATACGCAGTATTTT
V gene: TRBV23-1; J gene: TRBJ2-7; clone size: -; D gene: -; CDR3 protein: CASSQSPLTPYEQYF; CDR3 DNA: TGCGCCAGCAGTCAATCCCCCCTGACGCCCTACGAGCAGTACTTC
V gene: TRBV6-2/TRBV6-3; J gene: TRBJ2-2; clone size: few; D gene: TRBD2; CDR3 protein: CASSSGLAHGELFF; CDR3 DNA: TGTGCCAGCAGTTCGGGACTAGCCCACGGGGAGCTGTTTTTT
V gene: TRBV19; J gene: TRBJ2-3; clone size: -; D gene: -; CDR3 protein: CASSGGPVSDTQYF; CDR3 DNA: TGTGCCAGTAGCGGGGGCCCTGTCTCCGATACGCAGTATTTT
V gene: TRBV6-5; J gene: TRBJ1-1; clone size: -; D gene: -; CDR3 protein: CASSYFGALGNTEAFF; CDR3 DNA: TGTGCCAGCAGTTACTTCGGAGCCCTGGGGAACACTGAAGCTTTCTTT
V gene: TRBV10-3; J gene: TRBJ2-7; clone size: -; D gene: TRBD2; CDR3 protein: CAISGLAGGYEQYF; CDR3 DNA: TGTGCCATCAGTGGGCTAGCGGGAGGGTACGAGCAGTACTTC
V gene: TRBV5-1; J gene: TRBJ2-1; clone size: -; D gene: -; CDR3 protein: CASSLGWGQIEQFF; CDR3 DNA: TGCGCCAGCAGCTTGGGGTGGGGGCAAATTGAGCAGTTCTTC
V gene: TRBV4-3; J gene: TRBJ2-7; clone size: few; D gene: -; CDR3 protein: CASSQERYSGLGSSYEQYF; CDR3 DNA: TGCGCCAGCAGCCAAGAAAGGTATAGTGGTCTCGGGAGCTCCTACGAGCAGTACTTC
V gene: TRBV15; J gene: TRBJ2-1; clone size: -; D gene: TRBD2; CDR3 protein: CATSRVSSGSSYNEQFF; CDR3 DNA: TGTGCCACCAGCAGAGTATCTAGCGGGAGCTCCTACAATGAGCAGTTCTTC
V gene: TRBV4-3; J gene: TRBJ1-2; clone size: -; D gene: TRBD1; CDR3 protein: CASSHRQGSIYGYTF; CDR3 DNA: TGCGCCAGCAGCCACAGACAGGGATCGATCTATGGCTACACCTTC
V gene: TRBV10-1; J gene: TRBJ2-3; clone size: few; D gene: TRBD2; CDR3 protein: CASSDLQRGLNTQYF; CDR3 DNA: TGCGCCAGCAGTGATCTGCAGCGGGGATTGAATACGCAGTATTTT
V gene: TRBV4-2; J gene: TRBJ1-1; clone size: -; D gene: -; CDR3 protein: CASSPGETEAFF; CDR3 DNA: TGTGCCAGCAGCCCCGGGGAAACTGAAGCTTTCTTT
V gene: TRBV27; J gene: TRBJ2-7; clone size: -; D gene: -; CDR3 protein: CASSFTGPSSYEQYF; CDR3 DNA: TGTGCCAGCAGTTTTACAGGGCCAAGCTCCTACGAGCAGTACTTC
V gene: TRBV20-1; J gene: TRBJ1-6; clone size: -; D gene: -; CDR3 protein: CSARDPRVVSPLHF; CDR3 DNA: TGCAGTGCTAGAGATCCCAGGGTAGTTTCACCCCTCCACTTT
V gene: TRBV30; J gene: TRBJ2-1; clone size: -; D gene: -; CDR3 protein: CAWGRVEQFF; CDR3 DNA: TGTGCCTGGGGTCGTGTTGAGCAGTTCTTC
V gene: TRBV5-1; J gene: TRBJ1-1; clone size: -; D gene: TRBD1; CDR3 protein: CASRPWTGTIMNTEAFF; CDR3 DNA: TGCGCCAGCAGACCTTGGACAGGCACAATCATGAACACTGAAGCTTTCTTT
V gene: TRBV6-1; J gene: TRBJ2-1; clone size: few; D gene: TRBD2; CDR3 protein: CASSLLAGAYNEQFF; CDR3 DNA: TGTGCCAGCAGTCTTCTAGCGGGTGCCTACAATGAGCAGTTCTTC
V gene: TRBV28; J gene: TRBJ2-2; clone size: -; D gene: TRBD2; CDR3 protein: CASKIPGLAPNTGELFF; CDR3 DNA: TGTGCCAGCAAGATTCCCGGACTAGCCCCGAACACCGGGGAGCTGTTTTTT
V gene: TRBV7-9; J gene: TRBJ1-1; clone size: few; D gene: -; CDR3 protein: CASSPRTAEAFF; CDR3 DNA: TGTGCCAGCAGCCCCAGGACAGCTGAAGCTTTTTTT
V gene: TRBV6-1; J gene: TRBJ2-7; clone size: -; D gene: TRBD2; CDR3 protein: CASSEAPTSRGYEQYF; CDR3 DNA: TGTGCCAGCAGTGAAGCCCCGACTAGCAGAGGCTACGAGCAGTACTTC
V gene: TRBV5-4; J gene: TRBJ2-2; clone size: -; D gene: TRBD2; CDR3 protein: CASSLAQRGNTGELFF; CDR3 DNA: TGTGCCAGCAGCTTGGCACAGCGGGGCAACACCGGGGAGCTGTTTTTT
V gene: TRBV6-5; J gene: TRBJ2-5; clone size: few; D gene: -; CDR3 protein: CASSYSNWGQETQYF; CDR3 DNA: TGTGCCAGCAGTTACTCGAACTGGGGCCAAGAGACCCAGTACTTC